The 9 T cell receptor beta chains in this list originate from one sample, sequenced in a study of OX40 agonist ivuxolimab in advanced cancers. Sequencing was performed with immunoSEQ multiplex PCR; in TCRdb, only in-frame clones are kept and a portion is missing. This table has about 54,000 clones, 80% to 90% appearing once. The sequences come from CD4+ or CD8+ T cells sorted from blood, collected in a trial of the OX40 agonist ivuxolimab. These receptor sequences come from an adult with an advanced solid tumor such as melanoma, head and neck, liver or kidney cancer.

This chain connects TRBV15 to TRBJ2-3; D is possibly TRBD1 (6 bases). This CDR3 region has 18 residues. Trimming took 3 bases from V and 3 from J, leaving 22 bases between them. Germline lookup yields CDR1 LNHNV and CDR2 YYDKDF (reference sequence). CDR3 sequence: CATSRGKGHDVATDTQYF. In DNA form, the CDR3 reads TGTGCCACCAGCAGGGGGAAGGGACATGACGTCGCAACAGATACGCAGTATTTT.

The V gene is TRBV2, the J gene TRBJ1-4; D possibly corresponds to TRBD1 (5 bases). The V and J ends lost 5 bases and 3 bases respectively, with 19 bases between them. The CDR3 contains 17 residues. In germline, CDR1 is SNHLY, CDR2 FYNNEI. As DNA, the CDR3 is TGTGCCAGCAGTCGAATCCAAGGGACGGGGGCTAATGAAAAACTGTTTTTT. Its protein product is CASSRIQGTGANEKLFF.

Comments on this clone: At one boundary the junction diverges from the germline segment, which might be a read error. V and J are TRBV12-5 and TRBJ2-3, with D possibly matching TRBD1 (5 bases). In germline, CDR1 is LGHNT, CDR2 FRNRAP. The CDR3 is 12 amino acids. The CDR3 DNA sequence: TGCGCTAGTGCGTGGGAAACTGGGGCCCTGTATTTT. Amino acids: CASAWETGALYF.

J is TRBJ2-1 and V is TRBV19, with 8 bases matching TRBD1. Germline values: CDR1 LNHDA, CDR2 SQIVND (reference sequence). The CDR3 runs to 14 residues. The trim removed 10 bases at V and 7 bases at J, leaving 12 bases unmatched. The CDR3 protein is CATSQGARGNEQFF. CDR3 nucleotides: TGTGCCACTTCGCAGGGGGCGAGGGGGAATGAGCAGTTCTTC. Based on the CDR3 plus reference TRBV19 and TRBJ2-1, the full variable domain is DGGITQSPKYLFRKEGQNVTLSCEQNLNHDAMYWYRQDPGQGLRLIYYSQIVNDFQKGDIAEGYSVSREKKESFPLTVTSAQKNPTAFYLCATSQGARGNEQFFGPGTRLTVL.

This clone has a handful of counts. As DNA, the CDR3 is TGTGCCAGCAGCCCCCCGAGTCGTCTGGGCAGCTCCTACAATGAGCAGTTCTTC. This gives the protein CASSPPSRLGSSYNEQFF. The chain couples TRBV7-9 to TRBJ2-1; D gene unclear. The germline V and J ends were trimmed by 5 bases and 0 bases, with 20 bases remaining between them. Germline values: CDR1 SEHNR, CDR2 FQNEAQ (reference sequence). This CDR3 spans 18 amino acids.

V usage is TRBV5-4 and J usage is TRBJ2-5, with D possibly TRBD1 on 6 matching bases. V lost 0 bases to trimming and J lost 3 bases, with 15 bases between them. CDR3 length: 16 amino acids. The germline V gene has CDR1 SGHNT and CDR2 YYREEE (reference sequence). Here the CDR3 reads CASSLGADSIKETQYF. The CDR3 DNA follows: TGTGCCAGCAGCTTGGGAGCGGACAGCATTAAAGAGACCCAGTACTTC.

The chain recombines TRBV9 with TRBJ2-2, with TRBD2 matching over 13 bases. Germline V gene data show CDR1 as SGDLS and CDR2 as YYNGEE. The CDR3 is made up of 17 amino acids. Losses at the gene ends were 3 bases for V and 4 bases for J; bases not matched to a gene: 6. The CDR3 sequence is CASSGGLAGMSTGELFF. CDR3 DNA: TGTGCCAGCAGCGGGGGACTAGCGGGAATGAGCACCGGGGAGCTGTTTTTT.

The rearrangement uses TRBV12-5 and TRBJ1-1; D is perhaps TRBD1 (5 bases). Trimming shortened V by 0 bases and J by 2 bases, and 31 bases separated the two germline ends. CDR3 length: 22 amino acids. Germline lookup yields CDR1 LGHNT and CDR2 FRNRAP. CDR3 residues: CASGLVLPGVTNPGIINTEAFF. CDR3 bases: TGTGCTAGTGGTTTGGTCCTTCCGGGGGTCACAAATCCAGGGATCATCAACACTGAAGCTTTCTTT.

For the CDR3, the DNA is TGTGCCAGCAGTTGGGACAGGGGGCACCTGAACACCGGGGAGCTGTTTTTT. Translated: CASSWDRGHLNTGELFF. The gene calls are TRBV28 and TRBJ2-2; 12 nucleotides align to TRBD1. The V gene end was trimmed by 4 bases and the J gene end by 1 base; junction bases not matched to a gene: 4. Germline loops: CDR1 MDHEN, CDR2 SYDVKM. This CDR3 has 17 residues.